The clone carrying this TCR beta chain showed up just a few times. Its antigen remains unknown. Trimming cost V 5 bases and J 6 bases, with 19 bases left between them. The CDR3 runs 16 residues. CDR1 is MGHRA, CDR2 YSYEKL, per germline. The sample comes from a study of cytomegalovirus exposure and HLA in healthy donors. The wider study: The early release's HLA-typed donors yielded approximately 85 million unique TCRs. Study results and limitations: With high specificity and sensitivity, the classifier reportedly diagnosed cytomegalovirus status.

Both 60 Vbeta primers and 13 Jbeta primers went into the PCR. This table comes from immunoSEQ multiplex PCR, and its TCRdb copy is limited to in-frame clones, with some not included. The sample holds under 200,000 clones; 75% to 90% are singletons and the top ten take roughly 0.34%. Samples came from healthy bone marrow donors. This sequence was found in a woman under 40 in good health and CMV-seronegative. The V and J genes are TRBV4-1 and TRBJ1-4, with D possibly being TRBD1 (6 bases). Sequences were obtained from PBMCs. As DNA, the CDR3 is TGCGCCAGCAGCGGGTCCCACCAGGGGTTGGATGAAAAACTGTTTTTT. Protein sequence: CASSGSHQGLDEKLFF.